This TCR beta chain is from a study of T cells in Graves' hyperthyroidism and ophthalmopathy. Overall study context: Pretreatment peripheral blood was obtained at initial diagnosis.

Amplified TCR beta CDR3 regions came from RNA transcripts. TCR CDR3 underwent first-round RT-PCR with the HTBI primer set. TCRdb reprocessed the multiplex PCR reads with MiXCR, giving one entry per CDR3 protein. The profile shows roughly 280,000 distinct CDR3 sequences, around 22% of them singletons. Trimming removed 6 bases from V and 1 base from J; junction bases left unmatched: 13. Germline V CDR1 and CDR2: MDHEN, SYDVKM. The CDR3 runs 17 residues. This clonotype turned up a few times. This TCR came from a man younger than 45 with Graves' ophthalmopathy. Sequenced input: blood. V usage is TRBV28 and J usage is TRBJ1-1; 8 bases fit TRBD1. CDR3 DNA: TGTGCCAGCAGCCCACCCCTCGGGACAGGAGGGAACACTGAAGCTTTCTTT. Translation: CASSPPLGTGGNTEAFF.